This T cell receptor (beta chain) was sequenced for a study of read filtering for tumor transcriptome and immune sequencing. Looked up from germline, CDR1 is KGHDR and CDR2 is SFDVKD. The CDR3 is made up of 18 amino acids. V lost 2 bases to trimming and J lost 4 bases, with 21 bases between them. Bone marrow was sampled from every patient at the time of active disease. Findings of the study overall: Compared with RNA-seq, IR-seq gave much higher clonotype depth and reliability.

This clonotype was picked up many times. Its antigen remains unidentified. Molecular barcoded adaptors covering alpha/delta and beta/gamma chains were used on roughly 370 ng RNA. A single record per CDR3 protein comes from TCRdb applying MiXCR to the reads. The sample carries 15,000 to 20,000 distinct CDR3 sequences, approximately 20% recorded once. This sequence was found in a donor aged 40 or over with multiple myeloma. The source material was a population of CD138-negative cells sorted from bone marrow. The chain employs TRBV24-1 and TRBJ2-3; no reliable D call. DNA for the CDR3: TGTGCCACCAGTGATTACCTTACTGAAAGGGATGGAGCAGATACGCAGTATTTT. Its protein product is CATSDYLTERDGADTQYF.